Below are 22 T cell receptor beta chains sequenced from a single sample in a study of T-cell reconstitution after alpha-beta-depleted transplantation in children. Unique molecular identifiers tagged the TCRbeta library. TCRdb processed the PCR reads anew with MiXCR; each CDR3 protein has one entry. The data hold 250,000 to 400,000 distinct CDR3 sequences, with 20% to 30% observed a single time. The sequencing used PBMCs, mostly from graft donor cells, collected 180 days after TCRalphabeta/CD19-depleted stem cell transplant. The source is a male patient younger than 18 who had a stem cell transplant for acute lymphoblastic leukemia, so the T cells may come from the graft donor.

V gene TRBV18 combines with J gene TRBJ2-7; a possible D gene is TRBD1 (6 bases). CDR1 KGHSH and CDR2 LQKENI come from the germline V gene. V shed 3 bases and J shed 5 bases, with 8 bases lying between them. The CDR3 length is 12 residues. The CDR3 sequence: CASSPDRNEQYF. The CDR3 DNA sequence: TGTGCCAGCTCACCCGACAGGAACGAGCAGTACTTC.

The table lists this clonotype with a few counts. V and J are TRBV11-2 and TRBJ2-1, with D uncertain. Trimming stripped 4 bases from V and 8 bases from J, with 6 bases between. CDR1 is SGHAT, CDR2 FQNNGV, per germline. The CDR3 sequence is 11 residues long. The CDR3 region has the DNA TGTGCCAGCAGCTCGTGGGATGAGCAGTTCTTC. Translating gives CASSSWDEQFF.

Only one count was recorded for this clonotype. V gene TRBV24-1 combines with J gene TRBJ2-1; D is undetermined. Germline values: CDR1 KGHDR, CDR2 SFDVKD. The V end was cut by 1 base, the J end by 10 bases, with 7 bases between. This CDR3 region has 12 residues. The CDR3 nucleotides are TGTGCCACCAGTGATTTTCGAGGCGAGCAGTTCTTC. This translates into CATSDFRGEQFF.

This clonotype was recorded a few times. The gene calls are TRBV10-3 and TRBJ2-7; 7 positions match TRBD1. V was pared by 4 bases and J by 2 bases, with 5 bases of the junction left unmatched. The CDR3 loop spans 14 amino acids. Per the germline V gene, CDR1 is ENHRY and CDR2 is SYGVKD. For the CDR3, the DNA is TGTGCCATCAGTGGACAGGGCGAGGCCTACGAGCAGTACTTC. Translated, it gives CAISGQGEAYEQYF.

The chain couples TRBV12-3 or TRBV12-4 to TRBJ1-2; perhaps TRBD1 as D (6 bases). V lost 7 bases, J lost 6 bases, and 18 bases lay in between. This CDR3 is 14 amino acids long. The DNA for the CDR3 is TGTGCCAGCAACGAGAAGCGGGGGCGAGATGGCTACACCTTC. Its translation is CASNEKRGRDGYTF.

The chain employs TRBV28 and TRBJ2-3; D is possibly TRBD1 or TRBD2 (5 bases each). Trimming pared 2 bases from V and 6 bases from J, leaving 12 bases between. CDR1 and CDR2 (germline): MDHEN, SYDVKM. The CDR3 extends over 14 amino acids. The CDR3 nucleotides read TGTGCCAGCAGTTTAATCCCTGGGGGTGATACGCAGTATTTT. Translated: CASSLIPGGDTQYF. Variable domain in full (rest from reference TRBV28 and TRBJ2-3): DVKVTQSSRYLVKRTGEKVFLECVQDMDHENMFWYRQDPGLGLRLIYFSYDVKMKEKGDIPEGYSVSREKKERFSLILESASTNQTSMYLCASSLIPGGDTQYFGPGTRLTVL.

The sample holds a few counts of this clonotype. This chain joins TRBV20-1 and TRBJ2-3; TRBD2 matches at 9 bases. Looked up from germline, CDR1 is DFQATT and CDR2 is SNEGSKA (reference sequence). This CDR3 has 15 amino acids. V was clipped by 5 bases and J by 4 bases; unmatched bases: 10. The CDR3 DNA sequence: TGCAGTGCTCCCGTAGCGGGAGTGGTAGCAGATACGCAGTATTTT. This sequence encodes CSAPVAGVVADTQYF.

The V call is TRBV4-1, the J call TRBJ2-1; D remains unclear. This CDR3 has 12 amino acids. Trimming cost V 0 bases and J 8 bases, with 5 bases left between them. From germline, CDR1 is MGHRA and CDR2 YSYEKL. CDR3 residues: CASSQDPDEQFF. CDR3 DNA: TGCGCCAGCAGCCAAGATCCGGATGAGCAGTTCTTC.

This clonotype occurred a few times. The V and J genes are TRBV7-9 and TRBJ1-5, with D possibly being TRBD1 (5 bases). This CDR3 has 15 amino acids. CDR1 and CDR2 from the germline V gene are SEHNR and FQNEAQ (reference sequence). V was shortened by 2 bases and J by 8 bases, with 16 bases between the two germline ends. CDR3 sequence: CASSLSGALREPQHF. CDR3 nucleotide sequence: TGTGCCAGCAGCTTATCCGGGGCCCTTCGGGAGCCCCAGCATTTT. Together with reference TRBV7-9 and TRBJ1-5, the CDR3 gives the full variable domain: DTGVSQNPRHKITKRGQNVTFRCDPISEHNRLYWYRQTLGQGPEFLTYFQNEAQLEKSRLLSDRFSAERPKGSFSTLEIQRTEQGDSAMYLCASSLSGALREPQHFGDGTRLSIL.

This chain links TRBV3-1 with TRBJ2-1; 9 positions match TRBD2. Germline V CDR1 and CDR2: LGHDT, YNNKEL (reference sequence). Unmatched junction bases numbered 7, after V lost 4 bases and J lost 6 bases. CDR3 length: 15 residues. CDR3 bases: TGTGCCAGCAGCCCCCTAGCGGGAAAAACCAATGAGCAGTTCTTC. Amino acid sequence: CASSPLAGKTNEQFF.

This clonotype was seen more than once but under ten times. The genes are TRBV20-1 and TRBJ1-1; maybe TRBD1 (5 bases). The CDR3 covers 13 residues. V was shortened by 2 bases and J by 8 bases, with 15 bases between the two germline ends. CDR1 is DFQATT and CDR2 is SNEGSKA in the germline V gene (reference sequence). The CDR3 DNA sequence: TGCAGTGCTAGACTTAAATGGGACGGCGAAGCTTTCTTT. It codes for CSARLKWDGEAFF.

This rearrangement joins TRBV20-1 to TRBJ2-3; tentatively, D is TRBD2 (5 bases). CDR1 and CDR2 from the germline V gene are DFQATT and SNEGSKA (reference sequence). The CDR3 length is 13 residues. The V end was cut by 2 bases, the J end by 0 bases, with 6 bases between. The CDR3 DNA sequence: TGCAGTGCTAGAAGGACTAGCACAGATACGCAGTATTTT. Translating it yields CSARRTSTDTQYF.

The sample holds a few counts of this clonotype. CDR3 amino acids: CSASTAGGLTDTQYF. CDR3 bases: TGCAGTGCTAGTACAGCGGGAGGGTTGACAGATACGCAGTATTTT. This chain joins TRBV20-1 and TRBJ2-3, with 10 positions matching TRBD2. CDR1 DFQATT and CDR2 SNEGSKA come from the germline V gene (reference sequence). V lost 3 bases, J lost 3 bases, and 6 bases stayed unmatched. CDR3 size: 15 residues.

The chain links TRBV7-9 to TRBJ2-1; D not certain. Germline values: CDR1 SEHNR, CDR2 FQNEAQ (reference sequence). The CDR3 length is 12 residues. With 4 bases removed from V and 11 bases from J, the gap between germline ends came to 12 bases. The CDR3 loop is CASSSGPAKQFF. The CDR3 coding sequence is TGTGCCAGCAGCTCGGGCCCCGCAAAGCAGTTCTTC.

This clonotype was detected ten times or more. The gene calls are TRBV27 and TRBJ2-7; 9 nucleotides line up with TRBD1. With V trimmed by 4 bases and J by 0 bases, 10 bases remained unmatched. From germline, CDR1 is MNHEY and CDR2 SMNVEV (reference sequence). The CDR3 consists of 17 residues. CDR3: CASSSSGWGQGSYEQYF. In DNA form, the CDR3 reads TGTGCCAGCAGTTCCTCGGGTTGGGGACAGGGCTCCTACGAGCAGTACTTC.

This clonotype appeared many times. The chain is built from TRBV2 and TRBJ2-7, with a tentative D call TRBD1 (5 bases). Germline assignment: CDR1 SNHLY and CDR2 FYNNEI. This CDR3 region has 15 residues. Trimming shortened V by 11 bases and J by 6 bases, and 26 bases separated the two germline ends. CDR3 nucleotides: TGTGCCGGTGGTTTGGGCAGGGTCGATCGAGGCGAGCAGTACTTC. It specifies CAGGLGRVDRGEQYF.

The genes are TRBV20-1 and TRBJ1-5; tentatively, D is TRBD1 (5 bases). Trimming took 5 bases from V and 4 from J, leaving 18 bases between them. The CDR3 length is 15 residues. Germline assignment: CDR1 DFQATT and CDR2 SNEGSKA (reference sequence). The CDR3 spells CSAPFSGGWNQPQHF. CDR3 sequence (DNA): TGCAGTGCTCCCTTTTCCGGGGGATGGAATCAGCCCCAGCATTTT.

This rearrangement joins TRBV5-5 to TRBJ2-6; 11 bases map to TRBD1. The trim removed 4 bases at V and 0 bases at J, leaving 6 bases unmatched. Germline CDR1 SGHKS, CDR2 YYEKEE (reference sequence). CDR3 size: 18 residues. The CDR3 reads CASSTRDRGSSGANVLTF. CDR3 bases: TGTGCCAGCAGCACTCGGGACAGGGGGTCCTCTGGGGCCAACGTCCTGACTTTC.

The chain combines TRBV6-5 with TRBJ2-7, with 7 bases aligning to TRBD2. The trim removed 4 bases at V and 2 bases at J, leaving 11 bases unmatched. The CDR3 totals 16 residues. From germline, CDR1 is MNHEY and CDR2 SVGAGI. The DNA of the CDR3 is TGTGCCAGCAGTTCCTCTAGGGAGGGCCGACCCTACGAGCAGTACTTC. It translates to CASSSSREGRPYEQYF.

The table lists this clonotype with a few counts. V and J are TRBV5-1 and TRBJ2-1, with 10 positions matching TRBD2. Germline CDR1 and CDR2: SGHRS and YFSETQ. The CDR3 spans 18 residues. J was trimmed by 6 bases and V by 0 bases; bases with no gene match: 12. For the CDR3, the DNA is TGCGCCAGCAGCTTGGGGGGTAGGGCTAGCGGGAGCCCCAATGAGCAGTTCTTC. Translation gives CASSLGGRASGSPNEQFF.

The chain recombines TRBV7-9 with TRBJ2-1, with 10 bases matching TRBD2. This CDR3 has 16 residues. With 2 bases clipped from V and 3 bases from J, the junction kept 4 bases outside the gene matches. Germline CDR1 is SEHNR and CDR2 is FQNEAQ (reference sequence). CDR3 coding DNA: TGTGCCAGCAGCTTATCCGGACTAGCGGACTACAATGAGCAGTTCTTC. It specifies CASSLSGLADYNEQFF.

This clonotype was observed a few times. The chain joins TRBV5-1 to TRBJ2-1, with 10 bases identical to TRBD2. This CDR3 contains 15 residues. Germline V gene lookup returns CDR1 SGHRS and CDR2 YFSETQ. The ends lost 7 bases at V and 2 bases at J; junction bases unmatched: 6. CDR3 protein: CASGKAGGAYNEQFF. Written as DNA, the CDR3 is TGCGCCAGCGGAAAAGCGGGAGGGGCCTACAATGAGCAGTTCTTC. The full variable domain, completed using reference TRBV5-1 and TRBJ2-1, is KAGVTQTPRYLIKTRGQQVTLSCSPISGHRSVSWYQQTPGQGLQFLFEYFSETQRNKGNFPGRFSGRQFSNSRSEMNVSTLELGDSALYLCASGKAGGAYNEQFFGPGTRLTVL.